One and the same sample provided the 5 T cell receptor beta chains below, sequenced in a study of T cells in Graves' hyperthyroidism and ophthalmopathy. Amplified regions were TCR beta CDR3 sequences from RNA transcripts. In the first-round RT-PCR of the TCR CDR3, the HTBI primer set was used. A single record per CDR3 protein comes from TCRdb applying MiXCR to the multiplex PCR reads. The sample includes about 380,000 distinct CDR3 sequences, approximately 17% seen only once; the top ten take 40%. Sequencing was performed on blood. The source of these receptors is a man aged 18 to 29 with Graves' ophthalmopathy.

Comment on this clonotype: Given a much more abundant clone one base away, this may be a read error. The chain links TRBV12-3 or TRBV12-4 to TRBJ1-1, with a possible D match to TRBD1 (6 bases). Trimming pared 8 bases from V and 1 base from J, leaving 17 bases between. This CDR3 is built from 15 residues. The chain's CDR3 is CASGDPQGQNTEAFF. The DNA of the CDR3 is TGTGCCAGCGGCGACCCACAGGGACAGAACACTGAAGCTTTCTTT.

This clonotype was detected ten times or more. CDR3 in amino acids: CASRPGLAGARTDTQYF. CDR3 bases: TGCGCCAGCAGACCCGGACTAGCGGGAGCCCGCACAGATACGCAGTATTTT. This rearrangement joins TRBV5-1 to TRBJ2-3, with 13 bases identical to TRBD2. There are 17 residues in the CDR3. Losses at the gene ends were 5 bases for V and 1 base for J; bases not matched to a gene: 7. CDR1 is SGHRS, CDR2 YFSETQ, per germline.

Only a few counts were recorded for this clonotype. This rearrangement joins TRBV6-6 to TRBJ1-1, with a possible D match to TRBD1 (5 bases). Germline V gives CDR1 MNHNY, CDR2 SVGAGI (reference sequence). CDR3 length equals 14 residues. The ends were cut back, 0 bases at V and 4 bases at J, with 9 bases in the middle. The CDR3 DNA sequence: TGTGCCAGCAGTTACTCGGCAAGGGGCACTGAAGCTTTCTTT. Amino acids: CASSYSARGTEAFF.

The chain links TRBV20-1 to TRBJ2-5; no definite D call. This CDR3 comprises 15 residues. From germline, CDR1 is DFQATT and CDR2 SNEGSKA (reference sequence). Between the trimmed V and J ends, which lost 0 bases and 6 bases, there was a span of 17 bases. CDR3 in amino acids: CSARELGRQLKTQYF. The CDR3 DNA sequence: TGCAGTGCTAGAGAACTTGGGCGTCAGCTAAAGACCCAGTACTTC.

This clonotype was detected a few times. V and J are TRBV6-4 and TRBJ1-5; 7 bases line up with TRBD1. This CDR3 comprises 13 residues. The ends lost 6 bases at V and 6 bases at J; junction bases unmatched: 5. Germline lookup yields CDR1 MRHNA and CDR2 SNTAGT. The CDR3 here is CASSEGASQPQHF. In nucleotides, the CDR3 is TGTGCCAGCAGCGAGGGGGCTAGTCAGCCCCAGCATTTT.